Shown below are 21 T cell receptor beta chains from a single sample sequenced in a study of blood T cell repertoires in COVID-19 (dated by TCRdb to about 2020). Library preparation was by the immunoSEQ multiplex PCR assay. In TCRdb, the immuneACCESS table is reduced to in-frame sequences with V and J assigned. These tables do not hold every clone; where another copy was compared, an unresolved V gene accounts for under half, and the others remain unexplained. The sample profile shows 250,000 to 350,000 clones; roughly 90% of them were found once. The top ten clonotypes cover less than 3.5% of the sample. Sequencing used peripheral blood. These receptors were collected from a woman in her 30s with COVID-19, enrolled during active disease.

This clone appeared a single time. The chain has TRBV2 and TRBJ2-5; D gene uncertain. The CDR3 loop spans 11 amino acids. V was trimmed by 8 bases and J by 5 bases, leaving 9 bases between them. Germline CDR1 SNHLY, CDR2 FYNNEI. The CDR3 loop reads CASQVRETQYF. The DNA for the CDR3 is TGTGCCAGCCAGGTCAGGGAGACCCAGTACTTC.

The chain uses TRBV9 and TRBJ2-3; 7 nucleotides agree with TRBD1. The CDR3 is made up of 15 amino acids. Germline CDR1 SGDLS, CDR2 YYNGEE. J was trimmed by 4 bases and V by 4 bases; bases with no gene match: 9. CDR3 nucleotides: TGTGCCAGCAGCAATACAGGGGACACAGCAGATACGCAGTATTTT. It translates to CASSNTGDTADTQYF.

The chain recombines TRBV30 with TRBJ2-7, with D tentatively TRBD1 (6 bases). Germline CDR1 reads GTSNPN; CDR2 reads SVGIG (reference sequence). V lost 1 base and J lost 4, with 8 bases in between. The CDR3 contains 12 residues. In DNA, the CDR3 is TGTGCCTGGAGTGCCGGGACATACGAGCAGTACTTC. Its translation is CAWSAGTYEQYF.

The V call is TRBV7-6, the J call TRBJ2-7; 7 positions agree with TRBD2. The CDR3 contains 14 residues. CDR1 and CDR2 from the germline V gene are SGHVS and FNYEAQ. Trimming took 5 bases from V and 3 from J; bases not matched to a gene: 7. In DNA, the CDR3 is TGTGCCAGCAGCCCTGGGGGGGTTGGCTACGAGCAGTACTTC. Protein product: CASSPGGVGYEQYF.

This clone has just a few counts. The DNA of the CDR3 is TGTGCCTGGAACCCAGTCGCCGGGGAGCTGTTTTTT. Its translation is CAWNPVAGELFF. This rearrangement joins TRBV30 to TRBJ2-2; D unresolved. Per germline, CDR1 GTSNPN and CDR2 SVGIG (reference sequence). The CDR3 sequence is 12 residues long. Trimming removed 4 bases from V and 6 bases from J, with 9 bases in between.

The chain is built from TRBV27 and TRBJ2-5; 8 positions match TRBD1. Germline V lookup: CDR1 MNHEY, CDR2 SMNVEV (reference sequence). The V gene end was trimmed by 5 bases and the J gene end by 5 bases; junction bases not matched to a gene: 10. There are 15 residues in the CDR3. CDR3 sequence: CASSLGTGSGETQYF. DNA of the CDR3: TGTGCCAGCAGTCTAGGGACAGGTAGTGGGGAGACCCAGTACTTC.

The chain joins TRBV7-9 to TRBJ2-4; the D gene is possibly TRBD2 (5 bases). The CDR3 length is 12 residues. V was pared by 3 bases and J by 8 bases, with 8 bases between. CDR1 is SEHNR and CDR2 is FQNEAQ in the germline V gene (reference sequence). CDR3: CASSLHSDIQYF. CDR3 coding DNA: TGTGCCAGCAGCTTGCATAGCGACATTCAGTACTTC.

V gene TRBV27 combines with J gene TRBJ2-4; 9 bases line up with TRBD1. Germline CDR1 and CDR2: MNHEY and SMNVEV (reference sequence). This CDR3 is 16 amino acids long. V shed 4 bases, J shed 4 bases, and the junction held 8 bases outside the gene matches. This chain's CDR3 is CASSSQLGQGKNIQYF. The CDR3 DNA reads as TGTGCCAGCAGTTCCCAACTCGGACAGGGGAAAAACATTCAGTACTTC.

The V gene is TRBV3-1 (or the pseudogene TRBV3-2), the J gene TRBJ2-3; perhaps TRBD1 as D (5 bases). This CDR3 region has 15 residues. V lost 2 bases and J lost 2, with 11 bases in between. CDR1 and CDR2 (germline): LGHDT, YNNKEL (reference sequence). Written as DNA, the CDR3 is TGTGCCAGCAGCCAAACAGGCAGGGACACAGATACGCAGTATTTT. It encodes CASSQTGRDTDTQYF.

The V and J genes are TRBV7-6 and TRBJ2-7; 16 bases are a match to TRBD2. Germline V CDR1 and CDR2: SGHVS, FNYEAQ. The trim removed 3 bases at V and 3 bases at J, leaving 8 bases unmatched. This CDR3 region has 18 residues. Here the CDR3 DNA reads TGTGCCAGCAGCTTGGGGACAGGGACTAGCGGGAGGGTCTACGAGCAGTACTTC. This sequence encodes CASSLGTGTSGRVYEQYF.

V usage is TRBV28 and J usage is TRBJ2-6; maybe TRBD2 (5 bases). Germline-derived CDR1 and CDR2 are MDHEN and SYDVKM. The V end was cut by 6 bases, the J end by 2 bases, with 8 bases between. The CDR3 has 14 residues. CDR3 DNA: TGTGCCAGCAGCGGTAGCGCTGGGGCCAACGTCCTGACTTTC. Amino acid sequence: CASSGSAGANVLTF.

This chain joins TRBV7-8 and TRBJ1-2; TRBD1 matches 7 bases. From germline, CDR1 is SGHVS and CDR2 FQNEAQ. V was clipped by 3 bases and J by 4 bases; unmatched bases: 8. This CDR3 region has 15 residues. The CDR3 region is CASSFGQVGGYGYTF. Written as DNA, the CDR3 is TGTGCCAGCAGCTTCGGACAGGTCGGGGGCTATGGCTACACCTTC.

J is TRBJ1-1 and V is TRBV10-3, with a weak D call TRBD1 (5 bases). The germline CDR1 and CDR2 sequences are ENHRY and SYGVKD. Trimming shortened V by 6 bases and J by 0 bases, and 17 bases separated the two germline ends. The CDR3 spans 16 residues. The CDR3 loop is CAIRPGQDLMNTEAFF. DNA for the CDR3: TGTGCCATCAGGCCCGGACAAGACCTAATGAACACTGAAGCTTTCTTT.

This chain joins TRBV13 and TRBJ2-1; 7 bases fit TRBD2. Looked up from germline, CDR1 is PRHDT and CDR2 is FYEKMQ (reference sequence). The CDR3 has 17 residues. The J segment lost 2 bases and the V segment lost 1 base, leaving 8 bases of the junction unmatched. The CDR3 DNA reads TGTGCCAGCAGCTTAGTTCTCGCGGGAGATACCTACAATGAGCAGTTCTTC. This gives the protein CASSLVLAGDTYNEQFF.

The gene calls are TRBV12-5 and TRBJ2-1, with D maybe TRBD2 (6 bases). This CDR3 has 16 residues. V lost 0 bases, J lost 5 bases, and 14 bases lay in between. Germline V gene data show CDR1 as LGHNT and CDR2 as FRNRAP. The CDR3 here is CASGLVAGRYHNEQFF. CDR3 DNA: TGTGCTAGTGGTTTGGTCGCGGGGAGGTACCACAATGAGCAGTTCTTC.

V usage is TRBV10-3 and J usage is TRBJ2-5; 15 bases match TRBD2. Germline CDR1 reads ENHRY; CDR2 reads SYGVKD. This CDR3 has 16 residues. V lost 3 bases, J lost 5 bases, and 4 bases stayed unmatched. CDR3 amino acids: CAISDTGTSGGETQYF. DNA for the CDR3: TGTGCCATCAGTGATACCGGGACTAGCGGGGGGGAGACCCAGTACTTC.

V usage is TRBV7-3 and J usage is TRBJ2-1; TRBD1 matches at 9 bases. The CDR3 sequence is 15 residues long. From germline, CDR1 is SGHTA and CDR2 FQGTGA. V trimming: 0 bases; J trimming: 9 bases; junction bases outside the gene matches: 6. CDR3 residues: CASSLTGTGLSEQFF. The CDR3 DNA sequence: TGTGCCAGCAGCTTAACTGGGACAGGGTTGAGTGAGCAGTTCTTC.

This chain connects TRBV11-2 to TRBJ2-1; D is perhaps TRBD2 (6 bases). The CDR3 contains 14 residues. The germline V gene encodes CDR1 SGHAT and CDR2 FQNNGV. Trimming pared 7 bases from V and 2 bases from J, leaving 12 bases between. DNA for the CDR3: TGTGCCAGCAACCCGGGACTGGCCTACAATGAGCAGTTCTTC. Encoded protein: CASNPGLAYNEQFF.

The chain has TRBV5-5 and TRBJ2-7; D might be TRBD1 (7 bases). Germline loops: CDR1 SGHKS, CDR2 YYEKEE (reference sequence). The V gene lost 4 bases and the J gene lost 1 base, with 21 bases spanning the gap. The CDR3 runs to 17 residues. The CDR3 is CASSQRFGGTDSYEQYF. The CDR3 nucleotides read TGTGCCAGCAGCCAGCGTTTCGGCGGGACAGATTCCTACGAGCAGTACTTC.

This clone was picked up a small number of times. The CDR3 loop reads CASSLAGWNEQYF. CDR3 DNA sequence: TGTGCCAGCAGCTTAGCGGGCTGGAACGAGCAGTACTTC. V usage is TRBV7-2 and J usage is TRBJ2-7; D is ambiguous. V dropped 0 bases and J dropped 5 bases, with 8 bases sitting between them. The CDR3 runs 13 residues. Germline V gene lookup returns CDR1 SGHTA and CDR2 FQGNSA.

In nucleotides, the CDR3 is TGCGCCAGCAGCCAAGATTCGGCGCAGGGTATCTATAGCAATCAGCCCCAGCATTTT. Translation gives CASSQDSAQGIYSNQPQHF. The chain is built from TRBV4-1 and TRBJ1-5, with D perhaps matching TRBD1 (5 bases). The V gene's germline CDR1 is MGHRA and CDR2 YSYEKL. The CDR3 loop spans 19 amino acids. V lost 0 bases to trimming and J lost 0 bases, with 18 bases between them.